The sequence of this T cell receptor beta chain was determined in a study of T cell responses to AZD1222 COVID-19 vaccine. Study in general: It was second doses at about 4 or about 12 weeks that were pooled.

General study points: The donor cohort was predominantly white British with a female majority, and clonal diversity may have been underestimated. Repertoires in all cases were sampled only once the peak T cell response had passed. When two AZD1222 doses had been given, Spike-specific TCR breadth and depth rose.

Profiled with immunoSEQ multiplex PCR; TCRdb holds only in-frame clones, not every one. The sample includes about 94,000 clones, about 88% of them seen just once. The CDR3 spans 17 residues. V dropped 2 bases and J dropped 3; count of bases not matched to a gene: 12. Germline V lookup: CDR1 LGHNA, CDR2 YNFKEQ. This clone was observed a single time. Its target is not known. The chain links TRBV4-2 to TRBJ2-7, with 8 bases aligning to TRBD1. The sequence derives from an adult in good health. Sequencing was performed on peripheral blood, taken on day 0 of AZD1222 vaccination. The CDR3 spells CASSQRIPTGVLYEQYF. The CDR3 DNA sequence: TGTGCCAGCAGCCAACGCATACCGACAGGGGTACTCTACGAGCAGTACTTC.